This T cell receptor (beta chain) derives from a study of T-cell reconstitution after alpha-beta-depleted transplantation in children. Per germline, CDR1 SGHRS and CDR2 YFSETQ. V gave up 6 bases and J gave up 4 bases, with 10 bases separating them. The CDR3 spans 12 residues. This clonotype was picked up many times. Its target is unknown. Unique molecular identifiers tagged the TCRbeta library. TCRdb processed the PCR reads anew with MiXCR; each CDR3 protein has one entry. Of hundreds of thousands of distinct CDR3 sequences in the sample, over 9.5% were seen once. Overall study results and limits: Day-60 TCRbeta diversity that was high in some patients was derived from surviving recipient T cells and thymic progenitors. It was reported that alpha-beta T cells came from several hundred expanded graft clones (about two months after transplant). One year post-transplant, T-cell counts and diversity were largely derived from T cells produced anew.

The receptor was derived from a child aged 2-9 years with inherited bone marrow failure, due to receive a stem cell transplant. The V call is TRBV5-1, the J call TRBJ1-2, with D possibly being TRBD1 (5 bases). Source: PBMCs, taken before TCRalphabeta/CD19-depleted stem cell transplant. The CDR3 nucleotides are TGCGCCAGCACCGGGGGATCCTATGGCTACACCTTC. Its translation is CASTGGSYGYTF. The full variable domain, with the rest looked up from reference TRBV5-1 and TRBJ1-2, is KAGVTQTPRYLIKTRGQQVTLSCSPISGHRSVSWYQQTPGQGLQFLFEYFSETQRNKGNFPGRFSGRQFSNSRSEMNVSTLELGDSALYLCASTGGSYGYTFGSGTRLTVV.